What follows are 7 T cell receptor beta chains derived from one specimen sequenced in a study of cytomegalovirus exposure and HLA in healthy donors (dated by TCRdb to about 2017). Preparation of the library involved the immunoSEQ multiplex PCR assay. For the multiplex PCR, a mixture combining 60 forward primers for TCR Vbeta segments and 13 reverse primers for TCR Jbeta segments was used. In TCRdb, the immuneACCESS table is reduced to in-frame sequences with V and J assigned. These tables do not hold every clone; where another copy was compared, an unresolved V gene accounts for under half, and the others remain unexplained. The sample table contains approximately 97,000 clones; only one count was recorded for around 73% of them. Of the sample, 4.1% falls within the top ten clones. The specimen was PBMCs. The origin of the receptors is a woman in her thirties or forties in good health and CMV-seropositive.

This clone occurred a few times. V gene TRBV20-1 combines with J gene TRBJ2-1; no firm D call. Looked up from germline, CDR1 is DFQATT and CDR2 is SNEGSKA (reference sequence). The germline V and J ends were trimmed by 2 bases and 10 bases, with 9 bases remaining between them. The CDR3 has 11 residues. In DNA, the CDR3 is TGCAGTGCTAGACAGGTCAGGGAGCAGTTCTTC. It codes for CSARQVREQFF.

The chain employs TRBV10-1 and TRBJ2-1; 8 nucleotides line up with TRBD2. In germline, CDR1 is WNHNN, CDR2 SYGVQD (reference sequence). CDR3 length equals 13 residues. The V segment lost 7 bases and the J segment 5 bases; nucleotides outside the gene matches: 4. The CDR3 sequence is CASTGLENNEQFF. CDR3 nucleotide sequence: TGCGCCAGCACGGGACTAGAGAACAATGAGCAGTTCTTC.

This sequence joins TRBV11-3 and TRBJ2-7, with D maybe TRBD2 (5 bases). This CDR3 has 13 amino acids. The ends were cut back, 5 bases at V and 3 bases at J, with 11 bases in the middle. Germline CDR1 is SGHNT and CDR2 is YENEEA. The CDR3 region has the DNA TGTGCCAGCAGCCCCGGGAAGAACTACGAGCAGTACTTC. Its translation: CASSPGKNYEQYF.

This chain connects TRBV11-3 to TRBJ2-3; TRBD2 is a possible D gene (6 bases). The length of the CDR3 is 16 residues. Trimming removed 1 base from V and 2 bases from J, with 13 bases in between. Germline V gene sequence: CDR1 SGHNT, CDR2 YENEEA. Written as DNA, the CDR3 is TGTGCCAGCAGCTTAGGTGGTAGCGGAACCACAGATACGCAGTATTTT. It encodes CASSLGGSGTTDTQYF.

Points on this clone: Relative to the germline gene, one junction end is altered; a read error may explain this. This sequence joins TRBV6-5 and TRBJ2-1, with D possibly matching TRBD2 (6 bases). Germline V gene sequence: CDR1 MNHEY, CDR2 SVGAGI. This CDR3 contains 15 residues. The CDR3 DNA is TGTGCCAGCAATTACTACGGGGGAGTCAACAATGGGCAGTTCTTC. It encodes CASNYYGGVNNGQFF.

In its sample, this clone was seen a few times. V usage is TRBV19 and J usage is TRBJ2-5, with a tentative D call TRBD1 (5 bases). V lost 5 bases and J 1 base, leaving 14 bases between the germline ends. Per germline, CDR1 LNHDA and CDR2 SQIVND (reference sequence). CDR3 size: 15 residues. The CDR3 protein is CASSPIVGLQETQYF. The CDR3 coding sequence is TGTGCCAGTAGTCCGATAGTGGGGCTCCAAGAGACCCAGTACTTC.

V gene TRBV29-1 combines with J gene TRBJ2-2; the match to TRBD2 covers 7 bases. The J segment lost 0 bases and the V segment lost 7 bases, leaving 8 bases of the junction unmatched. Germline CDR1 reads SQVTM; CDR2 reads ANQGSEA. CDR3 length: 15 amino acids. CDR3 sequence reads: CSAEIGGSNTGELFF. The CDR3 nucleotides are TGCAGCGCCGAAATCGGGGGGTCGAACACCGGGGAGCTGTTTTTT.